The clone carrying this T cell receptor beta chain was seen more than once but under ten times. The CDR3 is 15 residues long. Germline CDR1 LNHDA, CDR2 SQIVND (reference sequence). V lost 5 bases to trimming and J lost 6 bases, with 20 bases between them. Amplification from RNA transcripts yielded the TCR beta CDR3 regions. RT-PCR in the first round used HTBI primers; a second-round multiplex PCR followed. TCRdb re-analysed the multiplex PCR reads in MiXCR, keeping a single row per CDR3 protein. The sample has 900,000 to 1,200,000 distinct CDR3 sequences; around a third are singletons. Pregnancy or lactation, uncontrolled infections and other autoimmune diseases were grounds for excluding patients. The record originates from a study of Graves' ophthalmopathy and Graves' hyperthyroidism.

The clonotype originates from an adult man with Graves' hyperthyroidism. The sequenced sample consisted of peripheral blood or thyroid tissue (not recorded which). The chain uses TRBV19 and TRBJ2-7; D may correspond to TRBD1 or TRBD2 (7 bases each). CDR3 sequence reads: CASSQGGTTRSEQYF. The CDR3 DNA sequence: TGTGCCAGTAGTCAGGGGGGGACTACCCGTTCCGAGCAGTACTTC.